These 22 T cell receptor beta chains came from one sample sequenced in a study of T-cell memory formation after mild COVID-19. TCRdb used MiXCR to reprocess the 5' RACE reads, holding one entry per CDR3 protein. Counted here are over 300,000 distinct CDR3 sequences, approximately 22% occurring once; the ten biggest clones make up roughly 21%. Sequencing was performed on PBMCs or a T cell subset sorted from them (not recorded which). The receptors were sampled from a man between 18 and 29 years old who had mild COVID-19 (a few samples of this study predate the infection). Cell type and time point are not known.

This clonotype was seen a single time. The chain combines TRBV19 with TRBJ2-4, with D possibly being TRBD1 (6 bases). CDR3 length equals 14 residues. The germline V gene has CDR1 LNHDA and CDR2 SQIVND (reference sequence). Trimming took off 5 bases at V and 8 bases at J, with 16 bases between the two ends. As DNA, the CDR3 is TGTGCCAGTAGTCAGCGACAGGTTCGGGACATTCAGTACTTC. It is translated as CASSQRQVRDIQYF.

This chain connects TRBV7-9 to TRBJ1-1, with 11 bases that match TRBD1. This CDR3 is 14 amino acids long. Germline V gene lookup returns CDR1 SEHNR and CDR2 FQNEAQ (reference sequence). The trim removed 5 bases at V and 6 bases at J, leaving 5 bases unmatched. The CDR3 nucleotides read TGTGCCAGCAGCATGGACAGGGGGCTATCTGAAGCTTTCTTT. Translating gives CASSMDRGLSEAFF.

This chain uses TRBV5-1 with TRBJ1-2; 11 positions agree with TRBD1. The ends lost 3 bases at V and 8 bases at J; junction bases unmatched: 9. The CDR3 consists of 15 residues. Germline CDR1 and CDR2: SGHRS and YFSETQ. CDR3 sequence: CASSSGQGAMDGYTF. CDR3 nucleotide sequence: TGCGCCAGCAGCTCAGGACAGGGGGCGATGGACGGCTACACCTTC.

The V and J genes are TRBV15 and TRBJ2-5; D is unclear. V was clipped by 0 bases and J by 9 bases, with 11 bases between them. Germline V CDR1 and CDR2: LNHNV, YYDKDF (reference sequence). This CDR3 has 13 residues. CDR3 bases: TGTGCCACCAGCAGAGAATCCCCCGGAGCCCAGTACTTC. As protein: CATSRESPGAQYF.

J is TRBJ1-2 and V is TRBV4-3; D not certain. Germline loops: CDR1 LGHNA, CDR2 YSLEER. The CDR3 is made up of 19 amino acids. Between the trimmed V and J ends, which lost 0 bases and 4 bases, there was a span of 24 bases. CDR3 amino acids: CASSQDTNSGVLIGYGYTF. CDR3 nucleotides: TGCGCCAGCAGCCAAGATACCAACTCTGGTGTCCTAATCGGCTATGGCTACACCTTC.

The V and J genes are TRBV29-1 and TRBJ2-2; 8 bases agree with TRBD2. V shed 7 bases and J 3 bases; nucleotides not matched to a gene: 4. In germline, CDR1 is SQVTM, CDR2 ANQGSEA. This CDR3 has 13 amino acids. The CDR3 loop reads CSAREGYTGELFF. The CDR3 DNA follows: TGCAGCGCCCGGGAGGGGTACACCGGGGAGCTGTTTTTT.

The CDR3 DNA reads as TGTGCCAGCAGCTTCGCCTCCTCTCTCTCTGGGGCCAACGTCCTGACTTTC. It specifies CASSFASSLSGANVLTF. The V and J genes are TRBV7-6 and TRBJ2-6; D ambiguous. The CDR3 covers 17 residues. The V gene lost 3 bases and the J gene lost 0 bases, with 12 bases spanning the gap. Looked up from germline, CDR1 is SGHVS and CDR2 is FNYEAQ.

The genes are TRBV20-1 and TRBJ1-5; possibly TRBD1 for D (6 bases). The germline gives CDR1 DFQATT, CDR2 SNEGSKA (reference sequence). The V end was cut by 3 bases, the J end by 0 bases, with 12 bases between. This CDR3 is 15 amino acids long. CDR3 in DNA: TGCAGTGCTAGTGACAGGAGTTTTAGCAATCAGCCCCAGCATTTT. This sequence encodes CSASDRSFSNQPQHF.

The rearrangement joins TRBV10-3 to TRBJ1-2; the D gene is possibly TRBD1 (5 bases). V gave up 3 bases and J gave up 3 bases, with 8 bases separating them. Germline assignment: CDR1 ENHRY and CDR2 SYGVKD. This CDR3 is 13 amino acids long. CDR3 coding DNA: TGTGCCATCAGTGAAGGGGAAGACTATGGCTACACCTTC. Its translation: CAISEGEDYGYTF.

This clonotype was observed a handful of times. This chain uses TRBV27 with TRBJ1-1; 9 positions match TRBD1. The CDR3 extends over 14 amino acids. With 5 bases clipped from V and 4 bases from J, the junction kept 5 bases outside the gene matches. Germline lookup yields CDR1 MNHEY and CDR2 SMNVEV (reference sequence). The CDR3 region has the DNA TGTGCCAGCAGTCGCGGGACAGGGTTCACTGAAGCTTTCTTT. Its protein product is CASSRGTGFTEAFF.

This clonotype was seen repeatedly, ten times or more. The chain links TRBV6-6 to TRBJ2-7, with 8 bases aligning to TRBD1. Unmatched junction bases numbered 6, after V lost 9 bases and J lost 2 bases. This CDR3 has 13 residues. Germline V lookup: CDR1 MNHNY, CDR2 SVGAGI (reference sequence). CDR3 residues: CASGGQATYEQYF. The CDR3 DNA is TGTGCCAGTGGGGGACAGGCAACCTACGAGCAGTACTTC.

This clonotype was detected only a few times. The V call is TRBV5-1, the J call TRBJ1-1; the D gene is possibly TRBD1 (5 bases). The V end was cut by 7 bases, the J end by 1 base, with 17 bases between. Germline V CDR1 and CDR2: SGHRS, YFSETQ. The CDR3 loop spans 15 amino acids. The CDR3 coding sequence is TGCGCCAGCCGTCGCTGGGGGACGCAGAACACTGAAGCTTTCTTT. It encodes CASRRWGTQNTEAFF.

This clonotype was counted only a few times. The chain combines TRBV6-6 with TRBJ2-5, with TRBD2 matching over 8 bases. The CDR3 runs 15 residues. Germline V CDR1 and CDR2: MNHNY, SVGAGI (reference sequence). V shed 4 bases, J shed 5 bases, and the junction held 9 bases outside the gene matches. The chain's CDR3 is CASSSQGTSEETQYF. The CDR3, as DNA: TGTGCCAGCAGTTCCCAGGGGACTAGTGAGGAGACCCAGTACTTC.

The chain employs TRBV7-9 and TRBJ2-3; TRBD2 aligns across 9 bases. Germline assignment: CDR1 SEHNR and CDR2 FQNEAQ (reference sequence). The CDR3 totals 16 residues. V dropped 5 bases and J dropped 2; count of bases not matched to a gene: 8. CDR3 nucleotides: TGTGCCAGCAGCCCCGCCGCTAGCGGGGACACAGATACGCAGTATTTT. Protein product: CASSPAASGDTDTQYF.

This clonotype was counted between two and nine times. The chain joins TRBV3-1 to TRBJ2-1; 11 nucleotides line up with TRBD2. The V gene's germline CDR1 is LGHDT and CDR2 YNNKEL (reference sequence). V lost 1 base to trimming and J lost 11 bases; unmatched junction nucleotides: 10. This CDR3 contains 16 residues. CDR3 sequence reads: CASSQGNLAGGPKQFF. The CDR3 DNA is TGTGCCAGCAGCCAAGGAAATCTAGCGGGGGGCCCAAAGCAGTTCTTC.

As DNA, the CDR3 is TGCGCCAGCGTCGAGCGCACAGATACGCAGTATTTT. Protein: CASVERTDTQYF. This chain joins TRBV5-1 and TRBJ2-3; D gene ambiguous. The CDR3 runs to 12 residues. In germline, CDR1 is SGHRS, CDR2 YFSETQ. The V and J ends lost 7 bases and 1 base respectively, with 7 bases between them.

This clonotype was observed many times. The chain uses TRBV7-2 and TRBJ2-3; D uncertain. The CDR3 covers 12 residues. CDR1 is SGHTA and CDR2 is FQGNSA in the germline V gene. Trimming removed 5 bases at V and 2 bases at J, with 5 bases between. The CDR3 loop is CASSLYTDTQYF. CDR3 nucleotides: TGTGCCAGCAGCCTATACACAGATACGCAGTATTTT.

This clonotype came up a few times. The chain uses TRBV4-3 and TRBJ2-1, with 8 bases lining up with TRBD1. Germline V gives CDR1 LGHNA, CDR2 YSLEER. The junction had 11 bases not matched to a gene; V was cut back by 3 bases and J by 4 bases. This CDR3 is 17 amino acids long. The CDR3 is CASSQARTGWSYNEQFF. The DNA for the CDR3 is TGCGCCAGCAGCCAGGCTCGGACAGGGTGGAGTTACAATGAGCAGTTCTTC.

This chain joins TRBV3-2 and TRBJ2-1; TRBD1 reflects the table's D call only, with no check against the DNA. TRBV3-2 is termed a pseudogene. The CDR3 loop spans 15 amino acids. The CDR3: CASSPKSRQGLVQFF. DNA for the CDR3: TGTGCCAGCAGCCCCAAGTCGCGACAGGGTTTAGTGCAGTTCTTC.

This clonotype was detected ten times or more. V usage is TRBV7-9 and J usage is TRBJ1-1; D is perhaps TRBD1 (5 bases). V was cut by 5 bases and J by 5 bases, with 9 bases left in between. This CDR3 is built from 12 residues. Germline V CDR1 and CDR2: SEHNR, FQNEAQ (reference sequence). In DNA, the CDR3 is TGTGCCAGCAGCCCCGGACAAACTGAAGCTTTCTTT. Its protein is CASSPGQTEAFF. The variable domain in full, completed from reference TRBV7-9 and TRBJ1-1, reads DTGVSQNPRHKITKRGQNVTFRCDPISEHNRLYWYRQTLGQGPEFLTYFQNEAQLEKSRLLSDRFSAERPKGSFSTLEIQRTEQGDSAMYLCASSPGQTEAFFGQGTRLTVV.

This sequence joins TRBV27 and TRBJ2-3; D is perhaps TRBD2 (6 bases). Germline V gives CDR1 MNHEY, CDR2 SMNVEV (reference sequence). The V and J ends lost 3 bases and 6 bases respectively, with 10 bases between them. There are 13 residues in the CDR3. This chain's CDR3 is CASSFPGLDTQYF. CDR3 coding DNA: TGTGCCAGCAGTTTTCCGGGACTGGATACGCAGTATTTT.

The chain links TRBV29-1 to TRBJ2-7, with a tentative D call TRBD2 (7 bases). With 7 bases removed from V and 5 bases from J, the gap between germline ends came to 18 bases. CDR1 is SQVTM and CDR2 is ANQGSEA in the germline V gene. This CDR3 is 13 amino acids long. The CDR3 DNA is TGCAGCGCCGGGAGGACAGAGATCGACGAGCAGTACTTC. The encoded protein is CSAGRTEIDEQYF.